A selection of T cell receptor beta chains follows, all from one sample in a study of blood T cell repertoires in COVID-19. Data came from immunoSEQ multiplex PCR; TCRdb stores just in-frame clones and leaves some out. The sample includes 180,000 or so clones, 76% of them seen just once. Sequencing was carried out using peripheral blood. These receptors were obtained from a woman aged 45-60 years with active or convalescent COVID-19. The CDR3 runs from the conserved cysteine through the conserved F or W. D genes are given only for firm matches. Clone size is shown for a subset of rows, as once, few, many or a class of expanded clone.

j_gene: TRBJ1-2
d_gene: TRBD1
abundance: .
v_gene: TRBV28
len: 16
CDR3nt: TGTGCCAGCAGTCCCCCGGGACAGGGGCGAATCTATGGCTACACCTTC
CDR3aa: CASSPPGQGRIYGYTF

j_gene: TRBJ1-3
d_gene: .
abundance: .
v_gene: TRBV2
len: 16
CDR3nt: TGTGCCAGCATCGCGACTAGGCTTGACCGTGGAAACACCATATATTTT
CDR3aa: CASIATRLDRGNTIYF

j_gene: TRBJ1-1
d_gene: .
abundance: few
v_gene: TRBV7-3
len: 14
CDR3nt: TGTGCCAGCAGCTTAATATCGGGAGACACTGAAGCTTTCTTT
CDR3aa: CASSLISGDTEAFF

j_gene: TRBJ2-7
d_gene: TRBD1
abundance: once
v_gene: TRBV7-2
len: 14
CDR3nt: TGTGCCAGCAGCTTTACAGGGGGTATCAACGAGCAGTACTTC
CDR3aa: CASSFTGGINEQYF

j_gene: TRBJ2-7
d_gene: .
abundance: .
v_gene: TRBV21-1
len: 17
CDR3nt: TGTGCCAGCAGCAAAGGACTAGCGGGGGGGATCTTCTACGAGCAGTACTTC
CDR3aa: CASSKGLAGGIFYEQYF

j_gene: TRBJ1-2
d_gene: .
abundance: .
v_gene: TRBV6-4
len: 14
CDR3nt: TGTGCCAGCAGTGAGGACACCTGGGGCTATGGCTACACCTTC
CDR3aa: CASSEDTWGYGYTF

j_gene: TRBJ1-2
d_gene: .
abundance: .
v_gene: TRBV11-2
len: 15
CDR3nt: TGTGCCAGCAGCTCGATAAACAGGAGTAACTATGGCTACACCTTC
CDR3aa: CASSSINRSNYGYTF

j_gene: TRBJ1-2
d_gene: .
abundance: .
v_gene: TRBV30
len: 15
CDR3nt: TGTGCCTGGAGATTGGTGCGTGGAGGGAACTATGGCTACACCTTC
CDR3aa: CAWRLVRGGNYGYTF

j_gene: TRBJ2-3
d_gene: TRBD2
abundance: .
v_gene: TRBV6-2/TRBV6-3
len: 16
CDR3nt: TGTGCCAGCAGTTCCGAACTAGCGGGAGGGCTGGATACGCAGTATTTT
CDR3aa: CASSSELAGGLDTQYF

j_gene: TRBJ1-6
d_gene: .
abundance: .
v_gene: TRBV5-1
len: 16
CDR3nt: TGCGCCAGCAGCTTGGTGGGCGGAGGGATTGATTCACCCCTCCACTTT
CDR3aa: CASSLVGGGIDSPLHF

j_gene: TRBJ1-5
d_gene: .
abundance: .
v_gene: TRBV29-1
len: 13
CDR3nt: TGCAGCGTTGGTGGAGGGAGCAATCAGCCCCAGCATTTT
CDR3aa: CSVGGGSNQPQHF

j_gene: TRBJ2-6
d_gene: .
abundance: .
v_gene: TRBV2
len: 15
CDR3nt: TGTGCCAGCAGTGAAAGGGGCGCCGGGGCCAACGTCCTGACTTTC
CDR3aa: CASSERGAGANVLTF

j_gene: TRBJ1-4
d_gene: TRBD1
abundance: .
v_gene: TRBV6-4
len: 13
CDR3nt: TGTGCCAGCAGTAGACAGGGGATTGAAAAACTGTTTTTT
CDR3aa: CASSRQGIEKLFF

j_gene: TRBJ1-1
d_gene: .
abundance: few
v_gene: TRBV19
len: 16
CDR3nt: TGTGCCAGTAGTATGGGACACGGTAACATGAACACTGAAGCTTTCTTT
CDR3aa: CASSMGHGNMNTEAFF

j_gene: TRBJ1-1
d_gene: TRBD1
abundance: .
v_gene: TRBV7-2
len: 15
CDR3nt: TGTGCCAGCAGCTCGCCACGGGACAGGAACACTGAAGCTTTCTTT
CDR3aa: CASSSPRDRNTEAFF

j_gene: TRBJ1-1
d_gene: .
abundance: .
v_gene: TRBV2
len: 13
CDR3nt: TGTGCCAGCATGTTTCAGGGCAACACTGAAGCTTTCTTT
CDR3aa: CASMFQGNTEAFF

j_gene: TRBJ2-7
d_gene: TRBD2
abundance: .
v_gene: TRBV7-2
len: 14
CDR3nt: TGTGCCAGCAGCCTGAGCGGGAACCCCTACGAGCAGTACTTC
CDR3aa: CASSLSGNPYEQYF

j_gene: TRBJ2-2
d_gene: .
abundance: few
v_gene: TRBV27
len: 13
CDR3nt: TGTGCCAGCAGCCCCTTATCCACTCGGGAGCTGTTTTTT
CDR3aa: CASSPLSTRELFF

j_gene: TRBJ1-3
d_gene: TRBD1
abundance: .
v_gene: TRBV7-2
len: 16
CDR3nt: TGTGCCAGCAGCATCCTGGGACAGCCCTCTGGAAACACCATATATTTT
CDR3aa: CASSILGQPSGNTIYF

j_gene: TRBJ1-3
d_gene: .
abundance: few
v_gene: TRBV4-2
len: 14
CDR3nt: TGTGCCAGCAGCCAAGTGGGGGGAGGAAACACCATATATTTT
CDR3aa: CASSQVGGGNTIYF

j_gene: TRBJ1-3
d_gene: .
abundance: .
v_gene: TRBV28
len: 15
CDR3nt: TGTGCCAGCAGTTTCCAGGGCCATCTACGAAACACCATATATTTT
CDR3aa: CASSFQGHLRNTIYF

j_gene: TRBJ1-2
d_gene: .
abundance: once
v_gene: TRBV15
len: 14
CDR3nt: TGTGCCACCAGCAGAGACCCCGTTCACTATGGCTACACCTTC
CDR3aa: CATSRDPVHYGYTF

j_gene: TRBJ1-1
d_gene: TRBD1
abundance: once
v_gene: TRBV6-2/TRBV6-3
len: 13
CDR3nt: TGTGCCAGCAGTTATGGACAGGGGATTGAAGCTTTCTTT
CDR3aa: CASSYGQGIEAFF

j_gene: TRBJ1-1
d_gene: .
abundance: .
v_gene: TRBV20-1
len: 13
CDR3nt: TGCAGTGCTAGTCTCCAGGGGAACACTGAAGCTTTCTTT
CDR3aa: CSASLQGNTEAFF

j_gene: TRBJ2-2
d_gene: TRBD2
abundance: .
v_gene: TRBV7-2
len: 16
CDR3nt: TGTGCCAGCAGCCTTAGCGGGGGGGCCGTCACCGGGGAGCTGTTTTTT
CDR3aa: CASSLSGGAVTGELFF

j_gene: TRBJ2-2
d_gene: .
abundance: .
v_gene: TRBV19
len: 16
CDR3nt: TGTGCCAGTAGTAACCCCAACATGGTATGGACCGGGGAGCTGTTTTTT
CDR3aa: CASSNPNMVWTGELFF

j_gene: TRBJ2-5
d_gene: TRBD2
abundance: .
v_gene: TRBV27
len: 15
CDR3nt: TGTGCCAGCAGTTTAAGGCGGGGGGGCTTAGAGACCCAGTACTTC
CDR3aa: CASSLRRGGLETQYF

j_gene: TRBJ1-6
d_gene: .
abundance: .
v_gene: TRBV21-1
len: 16
CDR3nt: TGTGCCAGCAGCAAAGATCCGGTGGTCATTACTTCACCCCTCCACTTT
CDR3aa: CASSKDPVVITSPLHF

j_gene: TRBJ2-1
d_gene: .
abundance: few
v_gene: TRBV19
len: 15
CDR3nt: TGTGCCAGTACCCTAACTTTTTTGACCTACAATGAGCAGTTCTTC
CDR3aa: CASTLTFLTYNEQFF

j_gene: TRBJ1-1
d_gene: .
abundance: few
v_gene: TRBV2
len: 13
CDR3nt: TGTGCCAGCAGTGCACAGCTTTTCGATGAAGCTTTCTTT
CDR3aa: CASSAQLFDEAFF

j_gene: TRBJ2-5
d_gene: TRBD2
abundance: .
v_gene: TRBV5-1
len: 16
CDR3nt: TGCGCCAGCAGCCCCCCTAGCACGGGAGGGCTGAGGACCCAGTACTTC
CDR3aa: CASSPPSTGGLRTQYF

j_gene: TRBJ2-2
d_gene: TRBD2
abundance: .
v_gene: TRBV7-8
len: 18
CDR3nt: TGTGCCAGCAGCTTGGGGGGACTAGCGGGAGGGCCAAACGGGGAGCTGTTTTTT
CDR3aa: CASSLGGLAGGPNGELFF

j_gene: TRBJ2-2
d_gene: TRBD2
abundance: .
v_gene: TRBV5-4
len: 17
CDR3nt: TGTGCCAGCAGCTTTAGGCGGGGGGGTCAGGACACCGGGGAGCTGTTTTTT
CDR3aa: CASSFRRGGQDTGELFF

j_gene: TRBJ2-7
d_gene: TRBD1
abundance: .
v_gene: TRBV9
len: 15
CDR3nt: TGTGCCAGCAGCGTAGATGGACAGGGTACCTACGAGCAGTACTTC
CDR3aa: CASSVDGQGTYEQYF

j_gene: TRBJ1-3
d_gene: .
abundance: .
v_gene: TRBV6-6
len: 12
CDR3nt: TGTGCCAGCAGCCTCACTCGAAACACCATATATTTT
CDR3aa: CASSLTRNTIYF

j_gene: TRBJ2-1
d_gene: .
abundance: .
v_gene: TRBV7-2
len: 16
CDR3nt: TGTGCCAGCAGCTTAACACGCGGGCGCGGGGTGGGCGAGCAGTTCTTC
CDR3aa: CASSLTRGRGVGEQFF

j_gene: TRBJ1-2
d_gene: .
abundance: .
v_gene: TRBV6-2/TRBV6-3
len: 14
CDR3nt: TGTGCCAGCAGCAACAGTGCCTTTAGGGGGGGCTACACCTTC
CDR3aa: CASSNSAFRGGYTF

j_gene: TRBJ2-3
d_gene: .
abundance: .
v_gene: TRBV7-2
len: 15
CDR3nt: TGTGCCAGCAGCTTAGGAGGGGGTGCTATAGATACGCAGTATTTT
CDR3aa: CASSLGGGAIDTQYF

j_gene: TRBJ2-3
d_gene: .
abundance: .
v_gene: TRBV6-4
len: 13
CDR3nt: TGTGCCAGCAGTGGCTTAGCTGGAGATACGCAGTATTTT
CDR3aa: CASSGLAGDTQYF

j_gene: TRBJ2-7
d_gene: .
abundance: once
v_gene: TRBV6-2/TRBV6-3
len: 12
CDR3nt: TGTGCCAGCAGCCCTGGGCCCTACGAGCAGTACTTC
CDR3aa: CASSPGPYEQYF

j_gene: TRBJ2-7
d_gene: .
abundance: .
v_gene: TRBV6-5
len: 15
CDR3nt: TGTGCCAGCAGTTACCGCGGCGGTAGCTCCTACGAGCAGTACTTC
CDR3aa: CASSYRGGSSYEQYF

j_gene: TRBJ2-6
d_gene: TRBD1
abundance: few
v_gene: TRBV7-2
len: 15
CDR3nt: TGTGCCAGCAGCTGGACAGGGACTGGGGCCAACGTCCTGACTTTC
CDR3aa: CASSWTGTGANVLTF

j_gene: TRBJ1-2
d_gene: .
abundance: few
v_gene: TRBV28
len: 15
CDR3nt: TGTGCCAGCAGTCCGATCTCGGGACACCTCTCCGGCTACACCTTC
CDR3aa: CASSPISGHLSGYTF

j_gene: TRBJ2-7
d_gene: TRBD2
abundance: .
v_gene: TRBV7-3
len: 14
CDR3nt: TGTGCCAGCAGCTTAAACGGGAGGGTCGACGAGCAGTACTTC
CDR3aa: CASSLNGRVDEQYF

j_gene: TRBJ2-7
d_gene: .
abundance: .
v_gene: TRBV11-1
len: 14
CDR3nt: TGTGCCAGCAGCTACGAGCGGAGGGCCTACGAGCAGTACTTC
CDR3aa: CASSYERRAYEQYF

j_gene: TRBJ2-7
d_gene: .
abundance: .
v_gene: TRBV30
len: 14
CDR3nt: TGTGCCTGGAGTGGAATTGTCGTGGCAGGGGAGCAGTACTTC
CDR3aa: CAWSGIVVAGEQYF

j_gene: TRBJ1-4
d_gene: .
abundance: .
v_gene: TRBV6-1
len: 15
CDR3nt: TGTGCCAGCAGTGAGAGGGGAGGAGACAGAGAAAAACTGTTTTTT
CDR3aa: CASSERGGDREKLFF

j_gene: TRBJ1-1
d_gene: .
abundance: .
v_gene: TRBV18
len: 15
CDR3nt: TGTGCCAGCTCCCCCCTTCAGGGAATGAACACTGAAGCTTTCTTT
CDR3aa: CASSPLQGMNTEAFF

j_gene: TRBJ1-2
d_gene: .
abundance: few
v_gene: TRBV10-3
len: 14
CDR3nt: TGTGCCATCAGTGATCCCGTAGGGGGGGTTGGCTACACCTTC
CDR3aa: CAISDPVGGVGYTF

j_gene: TRBJ2-3
d_gene: TRBD2
abundance: once
v_gene: TRBV6-6
len: 16
CDR3nt: TGTGCCAGCAGTACCAGTAAGCGGGATAGCACAGATACGCAGTATTTT
CDR3aa: CASSTSKRDSTDTQYF

j_gene: TRBJ1-5
d_gene: TRBD1
abundance: few
v_gene: TRBV6-5
len: 13
CDR3nt: TGTGCCAGCAGTAGGGACAGGGGTCAGCCCCAGCATTTT
CDR3aa: CASSRDRGQPQHF

j_gene: TRBJ2-2
d_gene: .
abundance: .
v_gene: TRBV18
len: 16
CDR3nt: TGTGCCAGCTCACCGATGGGGGGTGCGAACACCGGGGAGCTGTTTTTT
CDR3aa: CASSPMGGANTGELFF

j_gene: TRBJ2-1
d_gene: TRBD2
abundance: .
v_gene: TRBV7-2
len: 15
CDR3nt: TGTGCCAGCAGCCTTAGCGGGGGCTACTACAATGAGCAGTTCTTC
CDR3aa: CASSLSGGYYNEQFF

j_gene: TRBJ1-1
d_gene: .
abundance: once
v_gene: TRBV4-3
len: 15
CDR3nt: TGCGCCAGCAGCCCAGAGGGGCTTTTGAACACTGAAGCTTTCTTT
CDR3aa: CASSPEGLLNTEAFF

j_gene: TRBJ1-6
d_gene: .
abundance: once
v_gene: TRBV6-1
len: 14
CDR3nt: TGTGCCAGCAGTGAAGTGGGGCTAGGTTCACCCCTCCACTTT
CDR3aa: CASSEVGLGSPLHF

j_gene: TRBJ2-7
d_gene: .
abundance: .
v_gene: TRBV28
len: 14
CDR3nt: TGTGCCAGCAGTTTAGGCGGAAAGGTGAGCGAGCAGTACTTC
CDR3aa: CASSLGGKVSEQYF

j_gene: TRBJ1-1
d_gene: .
abundance: .
v_gene: TRBV20-1
len: 11
CDR3nt: TGCAGTGCTAGAACACACACTGAAGCTTTCTTT
CDR3aa: CSARTHTEAFF